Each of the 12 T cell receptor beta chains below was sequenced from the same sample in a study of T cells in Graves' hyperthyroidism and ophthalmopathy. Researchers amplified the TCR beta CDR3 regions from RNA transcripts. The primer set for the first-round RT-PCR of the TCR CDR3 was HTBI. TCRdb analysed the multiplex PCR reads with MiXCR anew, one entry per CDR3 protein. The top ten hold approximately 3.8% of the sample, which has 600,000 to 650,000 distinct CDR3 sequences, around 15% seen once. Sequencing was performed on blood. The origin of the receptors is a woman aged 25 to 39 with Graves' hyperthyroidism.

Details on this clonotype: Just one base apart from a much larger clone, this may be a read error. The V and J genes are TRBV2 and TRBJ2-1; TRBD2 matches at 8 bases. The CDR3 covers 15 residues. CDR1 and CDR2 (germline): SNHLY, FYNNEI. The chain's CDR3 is CASNEGIAGYNEQFF. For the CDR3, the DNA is TGTGCCAGCAATGAAGGAATAGCGGGGTACAATGAGCAGTTCTTC.

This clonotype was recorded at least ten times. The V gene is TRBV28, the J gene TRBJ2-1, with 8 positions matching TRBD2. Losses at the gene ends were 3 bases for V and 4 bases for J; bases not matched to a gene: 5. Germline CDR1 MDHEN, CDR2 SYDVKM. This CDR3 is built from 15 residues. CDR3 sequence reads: CASSLSGLVYNEQFF. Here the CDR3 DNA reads TGTGCCAGCAGTTTGTCGGGACTAGTTTACAATGAGCAGTTCTTC.

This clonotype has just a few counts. CDR3 bases: TGCAGTCCCGTCGGGGCGGGGGCCTACTACAATGAGCAGTTCTTC. As protein: CSPVGAGAYYNEQFF. The rearrangement links TRBV20-1 to TRBJ2-1; possibly TRBD2 for D (7 bases). Trimming stripped 8 bases from V and 3 bases from J, with 20 bases between. The CDR3 has 15 residues. From germline, CDR1 is DFQATT and CDR2 SNEGSKA (reference sequence).

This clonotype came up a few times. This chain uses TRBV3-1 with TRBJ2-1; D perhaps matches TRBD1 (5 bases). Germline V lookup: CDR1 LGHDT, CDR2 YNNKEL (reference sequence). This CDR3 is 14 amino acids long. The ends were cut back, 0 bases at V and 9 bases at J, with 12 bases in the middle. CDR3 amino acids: CASSQEVRRGEQFF. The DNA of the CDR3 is TGTGCCAGCAGCCAAGAAGTTAGAAGGGGTGAGCAGTTCTTC.

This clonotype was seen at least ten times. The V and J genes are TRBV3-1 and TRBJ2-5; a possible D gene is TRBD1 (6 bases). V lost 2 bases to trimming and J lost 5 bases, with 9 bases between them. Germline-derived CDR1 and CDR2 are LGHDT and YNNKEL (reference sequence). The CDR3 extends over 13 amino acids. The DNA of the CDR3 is TGTGCCAGCAGCCAAAGGGGGATGGAGACCCAGTACTTC. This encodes CASSQRGMETQYF.

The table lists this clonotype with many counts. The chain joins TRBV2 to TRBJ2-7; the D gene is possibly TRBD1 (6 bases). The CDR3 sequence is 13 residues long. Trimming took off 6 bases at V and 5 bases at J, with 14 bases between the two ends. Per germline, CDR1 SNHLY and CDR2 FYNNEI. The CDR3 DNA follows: TGTGCCAGCAGCCCAGGGGTGGACAACGAGCAGTACTTC. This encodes CASSPGVDNEQYF.

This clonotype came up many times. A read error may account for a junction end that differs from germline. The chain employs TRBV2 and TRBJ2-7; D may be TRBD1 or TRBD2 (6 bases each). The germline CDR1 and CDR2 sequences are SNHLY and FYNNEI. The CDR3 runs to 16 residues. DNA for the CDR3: TGTGCCAGCAGCGAAGGGGGGAGGCGGAGCTCCTACGAGCAGTACTTC. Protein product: CASSEGGRRSSYEQYF. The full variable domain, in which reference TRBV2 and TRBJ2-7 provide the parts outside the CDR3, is EPEVTQTPSHQVTQMGQEVILRCVPISNHLYFYWYRQILGQKVEFLVSFYNNEISEKSEIFDDQFSVERPDGSNFTLKIRSTKLEDSAMYFCASSEGGRRSSYEQYFGPGTRLTVT.

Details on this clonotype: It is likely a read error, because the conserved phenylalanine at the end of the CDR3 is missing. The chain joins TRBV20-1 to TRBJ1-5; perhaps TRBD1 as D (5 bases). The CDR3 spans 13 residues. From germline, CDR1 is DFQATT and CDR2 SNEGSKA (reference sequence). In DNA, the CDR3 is TGCAGTGCGCGACCAGGGAGCAATCAGCGCCAGCATGTT. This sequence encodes CSARPGSNQRQHV.

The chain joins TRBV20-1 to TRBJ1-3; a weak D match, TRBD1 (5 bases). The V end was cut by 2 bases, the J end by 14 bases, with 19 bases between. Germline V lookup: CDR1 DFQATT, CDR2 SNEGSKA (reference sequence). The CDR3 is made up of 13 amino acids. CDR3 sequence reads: CSARIGARGGLYF. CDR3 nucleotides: TGCAGTGCTAGAATCGGGGCTCGGGGTGGTTTATATTTT.

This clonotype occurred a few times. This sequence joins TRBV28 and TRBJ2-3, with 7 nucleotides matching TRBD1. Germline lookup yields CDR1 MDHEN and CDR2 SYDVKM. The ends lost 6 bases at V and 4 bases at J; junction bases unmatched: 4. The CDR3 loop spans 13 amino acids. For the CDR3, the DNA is TGTGCCAGCAGCGACAGGGTCCCAGATACGCAGTATTTT. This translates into CASSDRVPDTQYF.

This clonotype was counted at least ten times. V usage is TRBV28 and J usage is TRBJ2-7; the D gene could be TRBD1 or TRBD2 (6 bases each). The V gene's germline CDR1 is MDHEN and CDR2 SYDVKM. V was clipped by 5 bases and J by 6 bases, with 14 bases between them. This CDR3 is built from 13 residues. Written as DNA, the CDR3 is TGTGCCAGCAGTCCCCCAAAGGGGGGCGAGCAGTACTTC. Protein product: CASSPPKGGEQYF.

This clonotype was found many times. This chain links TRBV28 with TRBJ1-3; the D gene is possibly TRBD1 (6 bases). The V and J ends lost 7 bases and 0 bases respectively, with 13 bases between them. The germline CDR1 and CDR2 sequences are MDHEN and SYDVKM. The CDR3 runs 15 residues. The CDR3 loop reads CASIPRGGSGNTIYF. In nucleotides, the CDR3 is TGTGCCAGCATCCCTAGGGGGGGCTCTGGAAACACCATATATTTT.